These 17 T cell receptor beta chains came from one sample sequenced in a study of read filtering for tumor transcriptome and immune sequencing. Molecular barcoded adaptors covering alpha/delta and beta/gamma chains were used on about 390 ng RNA. Using its own MiXCR run on the reads, TCRdb lists one record per CDR3 protein. The sample includes fewer than 150,000 distinct CDR3 sequences, 10% to 15% of them seen just once. Sample: a population of CD138-negative cells sorted from bone marrow. The receptors come from a donor at least 40 years old with multiple myeloma.

Many counts were recorded for this clonotype. The rearrangement links TRBV9 to TRBJ2-7; D may be TRBD2 (6 bases). This CDR3 has 14 amino acids. The V gene's germline CDR1 is SGDLS and CDR2 YYNGEE. The V and J ends lost 0 bases and 1 base respectively, with 8 bases between them. Here the CDR3 DNA reads TGTGCCAGCAGCGTAGTCGGGACTTCCTACGAGCAGTACTTC. Amino acid sequence: CASSVVGTSYEQYF.

This clonotype was detected many times. The junction departs from germline at one end; a sequencing error may be responsible. V gene TRBV5-1 combines with J gene TRBJ2-5, with a tentative D call TRBD2 (6 bases). The CDR3 has 14 amino acids. Germline V lookup: CDR1 SGHRS, CDR2 YFSETQ. The CDR3 coding sequence is TGCGCCAGCAGCTATTCCGGGACTGGAGAGGCCCAGTACTTC. It translates to CASSYSGTGEAQYF.

About this clonotype: A much larger clone is a single base away; this may be a read error. The V call is TRBV10-3, the J call TRBJ2-3; possible D gene TRBD2, 6 bases. CDR1 and CDR2 (germline): ENHRY, SYGVKD. The V gene lost 6 bases and the J gene lost 2 bases, with 18 bases spanning the gap. The CDR3 is 16 amino acids. DNA of the CDR3: TGTGCCATCAGCTTAGCGGTGGGCCTCAACACAGATACGCAGTATTTT. It codes for CAISLAVGLNTDTQYF.

This clonotype was detected once. The chain joins TRBV20-1 to TRBJ1-2, with a weak D call TRBD1 (5 bases). From germline, CDR1 is DFQATT and CDR2 SNEGSKA (reference sequence). CDR3 length: 12 amino acids. V was pared by 3 bases and J by 2 bases, with 7 bases between. The CDR3 coding sequence is TGCAGTGCTAGGTGGGGGAACTATGGCTACACCTTC. Translated: CSARWGNYGYTF.

This clonotype has a count of ten or more. The chain combines TRBV19 with TRBJ1-1; 10 bases line up with TRBD1. CDR3 length equals 18 residues. Per the germline V gene, CDR1 is LNHDA and CDR2 is SQIVND (reference sequence). After removal of 2 bases from V and 4 bases from J, the junction contained 13 bases not matched to a gene. The CDR3 spells CASSIRKRQGAQLTEAFF. As DNA, the CDR3 is TGTGCCAGTAGTATAAGGAAACGACAGGGGGCTCAACTCACTGAAGCTTTCTTT.

The CDR3: CASSQNRDPFTDTQYF. In DNA, the CDR3 is TGTGCCAGCAGCCAGAACAGGGACCCCTTCACAGATACGCAGTATTTT. The gene calls are TRBV4-2 and TRBJ2-3; possibly TRBD1 for D (6 bases). The CDR3 is 16 residues long. Per the germline V gene, CDR1 is LGHNA and CDR2 is YNFKEQ. The V and J ends lost 3 bases and 2 bases respectively, with 15 bases between them.

This clonotype was counted between two and nine times. This rearrangement joins TRBV29-1 to TRBJ2-5, with TRBD2 matching 15 bases. Trimming took 3 bases from V and 0 from J; bases not matched to a gene: 2. This CDR3 region has 16 residues. CDR1 SQVTM and CDR2 ANQGSEA come from the germline V gene. CDR3 sequence reads: CSVDGLAGGYQETQYF. CDR3 nucleotides: TGCAGCGTTGATGGACTAGCGGGAGGGTACCAAGAGACCCAGTACTTC. The full variable domain, rest sourced from reference TRBV29-1 and TRBJ2-5, is SAVISQKPSRDICQRGTSLTIQCQVDSQVTMMFWYRQQPGQSLTLIATANQGSEATYESGFVIDKFPISRPNLTFSTLTVSNMSPEDSSIYLCSVDGLAGGYQETQYFGPGTRLLVL.

This clonotype was detected many times. The gene calls are TRBV12-3 or TRBV12-4 and TRBJ1-4; D is unresolved. The CDR3 is made up of 14 amino acids. V gave up 2 bases and J gave up 7 bases, with 11 bases separating them. DNA of the CDR3: TGTGCCAGCAGTTTACAAGGGTTTCGTGAAAAACTGTTTTTT. Its translation: CASSLQGFREKLFF.

In this sample, this clonotype turned up many times. The J gene is TRBJ2-4, the V gene TRBV5-1; D may match TRBD1 or TRBD2 (6 bases each). This CDR3 is 14 amino acids long. Trimming removed 4 bases from V and 7 bases from J, with 15 bases in between. Germline loops: CDR1 SGHRS, CDR2 YFSETQ. The CDR3 region has the DNA TGCGCCAGCAGCGCGGGACATTCAGTGAACATTCAGTACTTC. It specifies CASSAGHSVNIQYF.

This clonotype was observed many times. This sequence joins TRBV12-3 or TRBV12-4 and TRBJ1-4; 10 bases agree with TRBD1. CDR3 length equals 13 residues. The J segment lost 8 bases and the V segment lost 8 bases, leaving 5 bases of the junction unmatched. In DNA, the CDR3 is TGTGCCAGCGCGACAGGGGGCCCGGAAAAACTGTTTTTT. Amino acid sequence: CASATGGPEKLFF.

This clonotype was counted many times. The chain is built from TRBV7-2 and TRBJ2-3; possible D gene TRBD2, 5 bases. V was cut by 1 base and J by 5 bases, with 10 bases left in between. CDR3 length: 14 amino acids. Germline V lookup: CDR1 SGHTA, CDR2 FQGNSA. For the CDR3, the DNA is TGTGCCAGCAGCTTAGTGGCTAGCCAAGATACGCAGTATTTT. It yields the protein CASSLVASQDTQYF.

Worth noting for this clonotype: A read error may explain this, as a much larger clone is one base away. The chain joins TRBV3-1 to TRBJ2-5; 9 nucleotides align to TRBD2. This CDR3 comprises 16 residues. CDR1 is LGHDT, CDR2 YNNKEL, per germline (reference sequence). V lost 4 bases, J lost 5 bases, and 11 bases stayed unmatched. CDR3 protein: CASSPRGRGGRETQYF. CDR3 coding DNA: TGTGCCAGCAGCCCCCGTGGGCGGGGGGGCCGGGAGACCCAGTACTTC.

This clonotype was found a few times. The germline gene is not matched at one end of the junction; a read error may be the cause. This chain joins TRBV6-5 and TRBJ1-5, with D unresolved. In germline, CDR1 is MNHEY, CDR2 SVGAGI. This CDR3 has 15 amino acids. CDR3 sequence (DNA): TGTGCCAGCAGTTACTCTTCGGGCGGTCATCAGCCCCGGCATTTT. Translated: CASSYSSGGHQPRHF.

The chain is built from TRBV19 and TRBJ1-5, with 9 bases fitting TRBD1. V dropped 3 bases and J dropped 5; count of bases not matched to a gene: 5. This CDR3 comprises 15 residues. Looked up from germline, CDR1 is LNHDA and CDR2 is SQIVND (reference sequence). DNA for the CDR3: TGTGCCAGTAGTATGAACAGGGGGCCTGATCAGCCCCAGCATTTT. It codes for CASSMNRGPDQPQHF.

In this sample, this clonotype turned up once. Possible read error: a much larger clone is one base away. The V gene is TRBV29-1, the J gene TRBJ2-7, with a weak D call TRBD2 (6 bases). Looked up from germline, CDR1 is SQVTM and CDR2 is ANQGSEA. V was shortened by 0 bases and J by 5 bases, with 14 bases between the two germline ends. The CDR3 extends over 14 amino acids. DNA of the CDR3: TGCAGCGTTGAAGAACGAAGCGGGTCCAACGAGCAGTACTTC. Translation gives CSVEERSGSNEQYF.

In its sample, this clonotype was seen many times. The V call is TRBV4-2, the J call TRBJ2-5, with 9 bases that match TRBD2. There are 17 residues in the CDR3. CDR1 LGHNA and CDR2 YNFKEQ come from the germline V gene. J gave up 4 bases and V 1 base, and 10 bases lay outside the gene matches. This CDR3 is CASSQGSSGEAGETQYF. CDR3 sequence (DNA): TGTGCCAGCAGCCAAGGTTCTAGCGGGGAGGCAGGAGAGACCCAGTACTTC.

On this clonotype itself: This could be a read error, since a much larger clone is one nucleotide away. The chain links TRBV6-2 or TRBV6-3 to TRBJ2-7; D gene unclear. Trimming left V 6 bases short and J 6 bases short, with 15 bases between. The CDR3 is 13 residues long. Per the germline V gene, CDR1 is MNHEY and CDR2 is SVGEGT. The CDR3 reads CASSQRTVCEQYF. The CDR3 region has the DNA TGTGCCAGCAGCCAAAGGACGGTCTGCGAGCAGTACTTC.